A single sample is the source of the 30 T cell receptor beta chains below, sequenced in a study of metastatic and nonmetastatic thyroid tumors (TCRdb year 2020). No treatment had been received by any patient before thyroid surgery. The library came from PCR. The instrument given in TCRdb is Illumina HiSeq 4000. TCRdb reprocessed the public reads (quality trimming at Q25 with fastp, clone calling with MiXCR) and kept in-frame beta chains. The sample table shows fewer than 16,000 clones, and roughly a quarter are seen once. Clones ranked in the top ten supply around 7.7% of the sample. Sequenced: tumor tissue. These receptors originate from a female donor with papillary thyroid cancer or a benign thyroid nodule (not recorded which). Some clones in this sample may be carry-over from other donors' samples.

The J gene is TRBJ2-7, the V gene TRBV27; 14 nucleotides line up with TRBD2. J was trimmed by 5 bases and V by 6 bases; bases with no gene match: 9. The germline CDR1 and CDR2 sequences are MNHEY and SMNVEV (reference sequence). The CDR3 totals 16 residues. Here the CDR3 reads CASSSRLAGGTDEQYF. CDR3 nucleotides: TGTGCCAGCAGCAGTAGACTAGCGGGAGGGACAGACGAGCAGTACTTC.

In its sample, this clone was seen many times. V usage is TRBV5-4 and J usage is TRBJ1-3, with D perhaps TRBD1 (5 bases). Per the germline V gene, CDR1 is SGHNT and CDR2 is YYREEE (reference sequence). Trimming removed 1 base from V and 4 bases from J, with 15 bases in between. The CDR3 consists of 16 residues. The CDR3 sequence: CASSLNRFSSGNTIYF. The DNA for the CDR3 is TGTGCCAGCAGCTTGAACAGGTTTTCATCCGGAAACACCATATATTTT.

V gene TRBV20-1 combines with J gene TRBJ1-6; a weak D match, TRBD1 (5 bases). The CDR3 contains 14 residues. With 0 bases removed from V and 5 bases from J, the gap between germline ends came to 8 bases. CDR1 is DFQATT, CDR2 SNEGSKA, per germline (reference sequence). The CDR3 DNA is TGCAGTGCTAGAGAGGGACGGGATAATTCACCCCTCCACTTT. Translation gives CSAREGRDNSPLHF.

The table lists this clone with many counts. The chain employs TRBV5-4 and TRBJ1-2; D possibly corresponds to TRBD1 (5 bases). Trimming left V 4 bases short and J 4 bases short, with 8 bases between. This CDR3 has 12 residues. Germline V lookup: CDR1 SGHNT, CDR2 YYREEE (reference sequence). The CDR3 is CASSQTVYGYTF. CDR3 in DNA: TGTGCCAGCAGCCAGACAGTCTATGGCTACACCTTC.

This clone was seen ten or more times. The J gene is TRBJ1-1, the V gene TRBV7-9; 9 positions agree with TRBD1. The trim removed 5 bases at V and 4 bases at J, leaving 5 bases unmatched. This CDR3 spans 14 amino acids. The V gene's germline CDR1 is SEHNR and CDR2 FQNEAQ (reference sequence). The CDR3 coding sequence is TGTGCCAGCAGCGAGGGACAGGGAATCACTGAAGCTTTCTTT. Its translation: CASSEGQGITEAFF.

This clone was picked up many times. The rearrangement links TRBV18 to TRBJ2-7; D remains unclear. Trimming left V 3 bases short and J 4 bases short, with 10 bases between. CDR1 and CDR2 from the germline V gene are KGHSH and LQKENI. The CDR3 is 13 residues long. The CDR3: CASSPGVKYEQYF. The CDR3 DNA sequence: TGTGCCAGCTCACCCGGAGTCAAATACGAGCAGTACTTC.

By share, this clone counts as medium-sized. The V gene is TRBV20-1, the J gene TRBJ2-1; D uncertain. Trimming shortened V by 4 bases and J by 1 base, and 11 bases separated the two germline ends. The CDR3 runs 14 residues. Germline V gives CDR1 DFQATT, CDR2 SNEGSKA (reference sequence). DNA of the CDR3: TGCAGTGCTAAGTGGTGGCGGTCCTACAATGAGCAGTTCTTC. Its protein is CSAKWWRSYNEQFF.

This clone is judged medium-sized (0.01 to 0.1%). The chain joins TRBV7-2 to TRBJ1-5; D gene uncertain. V was cut by 2 bases and J by 6 bases, with 14 bases left in between. This CDR3 comprises 15 residues. Per the germline V gene, CDR1 is SGHTA and CDR2 is FQGNSA. The CDR3 sequence is CASSLSAQQSQPQHF. Written as DNA, the CDR3 is TGTGCCAGCAGCTTATCAGCACAGCAGAGTCAGCCCCAGCATTTT. Together with reference TRBV7-2 and TRBJ1-5, the CDR3 gives the full variable domain: GAGVSQSPSNKVTEKGKDVELRCDPISGHTALYWYRQSLGQGLEFLIYFQGNSAPDKSGLPSDRFSAERTGGSVSTLTIQRTQQEDSAVYLCASSLSAQQSQPQHFGDGTRLSIL.

This clone is a singleton in its sample. CDR3 in DNA: TGCAGTGCTAGCCCCACAGGAGGGACTAGCGGAACCTACGAGCAGTACTTC. Its translation is CSASPTGGTSGTYEQYF. This chain links TRBV20-1 with TRBJ2-7; 11 nucleotides agree with TRBD2. Looked up from germline, CDR1 is DFQATT and CDR2 is SNEGSKA (reference sequence). V shed 3 bases, J shed 2 bases, and the junction held 12 bases outside the gene matches. The CDR3 is 17 amino acids.

On this clone: The germline gene is not matched at one end of the junction; a read error may be the cause. The chain is built from TRBV7-7 and TRBJ2-1, with TRBD2 identical over 10 bases. Germline CDR1 is SSHAT and CDR2 is FNYEAQ (reference sequence). The CDR3 is 14 residues long. The CDR3 sequence is CASSSSGGKNEQFF. The DNA of the CDR3 is TGTGCTAGCAGTAGTAGCGGGGGGAAAAATGAGCAGTTCTTC. Combining the CDR3 with reference TRBV7-7 and TRBJ2-1 gives the whole variable domain GAGVSQSPRYKVTKRGQDVTLRCDPISSHATLYWYQQALGQGPEFLTYFNYEAQPDKSGLPSDRFSAERPEGSISTLTIQRTEQRDSAMYRCASSSSGGKNEQFFGPGTRLTVL.

This clone was observed a handful of times. The V gene is TRBV10-1, the J gene TRBJ2-6; D is unresolved. Germline V gives CDR1 WNHNN, CDR2 SYGVQD (reference sequence). V lost 2 bases to trimming and J lost 8 bases, with 10 bases between them. CDR3 length: 14 residues. CDR3 in amino acids: CASSEDSWSNVLTF. Written as DNA, the CDR3 is TGCGCCAGCAGTGAGGACTCTTGGTCCAACGTCCTGACTTTC.

This clone was seen a handful of times. This sequence joins TRBV11-2 and TRBJ1-3; D not resolved. Trimming shortened V by 5 bases and J by 2 bases, and 10 bases separated the two germline ends. The germline CDR1 and CDR2 sequences are SGHAT and FQNNGV. The CDR3 is 14 amino acids. The CDR3 coding sequence is TGTGCCAGCAGCCAGTCGGGAGCTGGAAACACCATATATTTT. Amino acid sequence: CASSQSGAGNTIYF.

This clone counts as medium-sized (0.01 to 0.1%). The V and J genes are TRBV5-1 and TRBJ2-7; D unclear. The germline V gene has CDR1 SGHRS and CDR2 YFSETQ. Trimming pared 4 bases from V and 3 bases from J, leaving 11 bases between. This CDR3 contains 13 residues. The CDR3 coding sequence is TGCGCCAGCAGCCCGGGCCAAATCTACGAGCAGTACTTC. Protein: CASSPGQIYEQYF.

The chain recombines TRBV5-1 with TRBJ2-7; 7 bases match TRBD2. The J segment lost 4 bases and the V segment lost 4 bases, leaving 5 bases of the junction unmatched. Germline CDR1 is SGHRS and CDR2 is YFSETQ. The length of the CDR3 is 13 residues. CDR3: CASSLGLVYEQYF. The CDR3 DNA follows: TGCGCCAGCAGCCTTGGACTAGTGTACGAGCAGTACTTC.

This clone is judged medium-sized (0.01 to 0.1%). The V call is TRBV20-1, the J call TRBJ2-7; 8 bases map to TRBD1. In germline, CDR1 is DFQATT, CDR2 SNEGSKA (reference sequence). Germline trimming cut 6 bases from V and 3 bases from J; bases unmatched to any gene: 10. The CDR3 consists of 14 residues. CDR3 protein: CSAPGQEGYYEQYF. CDR3 in DNA: TGCAGTGCCCCGGGACAGGAAGGTTACTACGAGCAGTACTTC.

The genes are TRBV5-1 and TRBJ2-7, with D tentatively TRBD2 (5 bases). Germline lookup yields CDR1 SGHRS and CDR2 YFSETQ. V gave up 2 bases and J gave up 4 bases, with 13 bases separating them. CDR3 length: 14 amino acids. CDR3 DNA sequence: TGCGCCAGCAGCTTAGTACTAGGCGGGTACGAGCAGTACTTC. This encodes CASSLVLGGYEQYF.

This clone was recorded many times. The genes are TRBV2 and TRBJ2-3, with TRBD2 as a possible D gene (5 bases). V was trimmed by 3 bases and J by 3 bases, leaving 13 bases between them. This CDR3 region has 15 residues. Germline loops: CDR1 SNHLY, CDR2 FYNNEI. CDR3 DNA sequence: TGTGCCAGCAGTGACGACCGATCGGGGACAGATACGCAGTATTTT. Translated, it gives CASSDDRSGTDTQYF.

The V gene is TRBV4-1, the J gene TRBJ2-7, with TRBD1 matching 8 bases. Per germline, CDR1 MGHRA and CDR2 YSYEKL. The junction had 5 bases not matched to a gene; V was cut back by 4 bases and J by 0 bases. The length of the CDR3 is 15 residues. The CDR3 spells CASSRCGQGSYEQYF. As DNA, the CDR3 is TGCGCCAGCAGCCGGTGCGGACAGGGCTCCTACGAGCAGTACTTC.

The chain joins TRBV20-1 to TRBJ2-7; 9 bases are shared with TRBD2. Germline V CDR1 and CDR2: DFQATT, SNEGSKA (reference sequence). V shed 4 bases, J shed 0 bases, and the junction held 7 bases outside the gene matches. The CDR3 has 15 amino acids. The CDR3 is CSATGGLASSYEQYF. As DNA, the CDR3 is TGCAGTGCTACTGGAGGACTAGCGAGCTCCTACGAGCAGTACTTC.

This clone showed up just a few times. This chain joins TRBV6-5 and TRBJ2-7; possible D gene TRBD1, 6 bases. CDR1 and CDR2 from the germline V gene are MNHEY and SVGAGI. The V end lost 7 bases, the J end lost 6 bases, and 16 bases lay between the germline ends. CDR3 length equals 13 residues. CDR3 DNA: TGTGCCAGCATTAAACAGGGCTACGGCGAGCAGTACTTC. Its translation is CASIKQGYGEQYF.

The sample holds many counts of this clone. This rearrangement joins TRBV27 to TRBJ1-1, with a tentative D call TRBD1 (5 bases). The germline V gene encodes CDR1 MNHEY and CDR2 SMNVEV (reference sequence). V gave up 6 bases and J gave up 5 bases, with 16 bases separating them. This CDR3 contains 14 residues. The CDR3 nucleotides read TGTGCCAGCAGGGGGCAGGGTGGTGGGACTGAAGCTTTCTTT. Translation gives CASRGQGGGTEAFF.

The chain uses TRBV6-5 and TRBJ1-6, with D perhaps TRBD1 (5 bases). Germline lookup yields CDR1 MNHEY and CDR2 SVGAGI. CDR3 length: 17 residues. V dropped 6 bases and J dropped 0 bases, with 15 bases sitting between them. The CDR3 sequence is CASSPPGPSSYNSPLHF. CDR3 bases: TGTGCCAGCAGCCCACCGGGGCCAAGCTCCTATAATTCACCCCTCCACTTT.

The rearrangement joins TRBV6-1 to TRBJ2-6; D gene unclear. With 7 bases removed from V and 1 base from J, the gap between germline ends came to 11 bases. CDR1 is MNHNS and CDR2 is SASEGT in the germline V gene. The CDR3 runs 15 residues. This chain's CDR3 is CASKAGLSGANVLTF. The CDR3, as DNA: TGTGCCAGCAAGGCCGGGTTATCTGGGGCCAACGTCCTGACTTTC.

This clone occurred many times. In DNA form, the CDR3 reads TGTGCCAGCAGCGCCGGGACAGAGTGGGATGGCTACACCTTC. Translated: CASSAGTEWDGYTF. The V gene is TRBV9, the J gene TRBJ1-2, with 7 bases lining up with TRBD1. The germline V gene has CDR1 SGDLS and CDR2 YYNGEE. The CDR3 totals 14 residues. V was pared by 3 bases and J by 6 bases, with 8 bases of the junction left unmatched.

The sample holds a few counts of this clone. V gene TRBV6-1 combines with J gene TRBJ2-7; either TRBD1 or TRBD2 may fit D (5 bases each). Trimming cost V 5 bases and J 5 bases, with 19 bases left between them. Germline V lookup: CDR1 MNHNS, CDR2 SASEGT. CDR3 size: 15 residues. Written as DNA, the CDR3 is TGTGCCAGCAGTCCGGGACGCACCATAGTTCACGAGCAGTACTTC. Translation: CASSPGRTIVHEQYF.

The J gene is TRBJ2-5, the V gene TRBV28, with D tentatively TRBD2 (5 bases). Germline V lookup: CDR1 MDHEN, CDR2 SYDVKM. Deletions cut 2 bases from V and 3 bases from J, with 7 bases between. The CDR3 is 13 amino acids. The CDR3, as DNA: TGTGCCAGCAGTTTACCCGGGAAAGAGACCCAGTACTTC. This encodes CASSLPGKETQYF.

This clone came up a few times. The rearrangement uses TRBV7-2 and TRBJ2-5; D is ambiguous. The CDR3 contains 14 residues. Germline CDR1 reads SGHTA; CDR2 reads FQGNSA. V lost 4 bases to trimming and J lost 7 bases, with 16 bases between them. The CDR3 nucleotides read TGTGCCAGCAGCTCACTTAGCTCACGAGGGACCCAGTACTTC. This translates into CASSSLSSRGTQYF.

This clone was seen only once. The genes are TRBV7-2 and TRBJ2-7; TRBD2 is a possible D gene (5 bases). Trimming took off 2 bases at V and 0 bases at J, with 8 bases between the two ends. CDR1 SGHTA and CDR2 FQGNSA come from the germline V gene. The CDR3 sequence is 14 residues long. CDR3 DNA: TGTGCCAGCAGCTTACAGACTACCTCCTACGAGCAGTACTTC. Protein: CASSLQTTSYEQYF.

In the case of this clone: At one of its ends the junction is not consistent with the germline gene, which may arise from a read error. The V gene is TRBV20-1, the J gene TRBJ1-4, with D tentatively TRBD1 (6 bases). CDR1 is DFQATT and CDR2 is SNEGSKA in the germline V gene (reference sequence). This CDR3 comprises 17 residues. CDR3 protein: CSARVLIGTWANEKLSF. The CDR3 bases are TGCAGTGCTAGAGTTTTGATAGGGACATGGGCTAATGAAAAACTGTCTTTT.

Notes on this clone: Additional DNA sequences in this sample encode the identical CDR3. The chain couples TRBV7-2 to TRBJ2-7, with TRBD2 as a possible D gene (6 bases). Germline assignment: CDR1 SGHTA and CDR2 FQGNSA. The CDR3 is 14 amino acids. Deletions cut 0 bases from V and 4 bases from J, with 10 bases between. This CDR3 is CASSLAGRGYEQYF. As DNA, the CDR3 is TGTGCCAGCAGCTTAGCGGGGCGGGGATACGAGCAGTACTTC.